Below, 5 T cell receptor beta chains from the same sample are listed, as sequenced in a study of T cells in Graves' hyperthyroidism and ophthalmopathy. Amplification targeted TCR beta CDR3 regions from RNA transcripts. An initial round of RT-PCR targeting the TCR CDR3 relied on the HTBI primer set. TCRdb passed the multiplex PCR reads through MiXCR, listing each CDR3 protein once. Found here are under 350,000 distinct CDR3 sequences, 18% of them singletons; the top ten hold around 47%. The source material was blood. Every receptor here comes from a woman aged 45-65 years with Graves' hyperthyroidism.

Concerning this clonotype: A junction end diverges from the germline sequence, so it may reflect a read error. The chain joins TRBV2 to TRBJ1-3; D gene unclear. The germline V gene has CDR1 SNHLY and CDR2 FYNNEI. CDR3 size: 13 residues. CDR3 bases: TGTGCCAGCAGTGTTGGGATAGGAAACGCCATATATTTT. It is translated as CASSVGIGNAIYF.

This clonotype was recorded many times. This sequence joins TRBV6-1 and TRBJ2-1; TRBD1 aligns across 7 bases. In germline, CDR1 is MNHNS, CDR2 SASEGT. The V gene end was trimmed by 5 bases and the J gene end by 4 bases; junction bases not matched to a gene: 8. This CDR3 comprises 15 residues. The CDR3 DNA reads as TGTGCCAGCAGTTATGTAGGACAGGAGTACAATGAGCAGTTCTTC. This sequence encodes CASSYVGQEYNEQFF.

The sample holds many counts of this clonotype. The chain couples TRBV18 to TRBJ1-1; D remains unclear. Germline V CDR1 and CDR2: KGHSH, LQKENI. The CDR3 length is 12 residues. The V gene lost 3 bases and the J gene lost 2 bases, with 4 bases spanning the gap. The DNA for the CDR3 is TGTGCCAGCTCACCCAGTAACACTGAAGCTTTCTTT. This codes for CASSPSNTEAFF. Looking up the rest from reference TRBV18 and TRBJ1-1 gives the full variable domain: NAGVMQNPRHLVRRRGQEARLRCSPMKGHSHVYWYRQLPEEGLKFMVYLQKENIIDESGMPKERFSAEFPKEGPSILRIQQVVRGDSAAYFCASSPSNTEAFFGQGTRLTVV.

This clonotype was seen repeatedly, ten times or more. The V call is TRBV3-1, the J call TRBJ1-1, with a weak D call TRBD1 (5 bases). V was clipped by 0 bases and J by 8 bases, with 10 bases between them. Looked up from germline, CDR1 is LGHDT and CDR2 is YNNKEL (reference sequence). This CDR3 region has 13 residues. The CDR3 bases are TGTGCCAGCAGCCAAGATCGGGGGAAGGAAGCTTTCTTT. Protein: CASSQDRGKEAFF.

There are a few counts of this clonotype. The V call is TRBV19, the J call TRBJ1-1, with a possible D match to TRBD1 (6 bases). CDR1 and CDR2 (germline): LNHDA, SQIVND (reference sequence). The V and J ends lost 4 bases and 3 bases respectively, with 18 bases between them. The CDR3 loop spans 16 amino acids. CDR3 bases: TGTGCCAGTAGTACCCCCCGGGGGGGGGGCTACACTGAAGCTTTCTTT. Translated, it gives CASSTPRGGGYTEAFF.